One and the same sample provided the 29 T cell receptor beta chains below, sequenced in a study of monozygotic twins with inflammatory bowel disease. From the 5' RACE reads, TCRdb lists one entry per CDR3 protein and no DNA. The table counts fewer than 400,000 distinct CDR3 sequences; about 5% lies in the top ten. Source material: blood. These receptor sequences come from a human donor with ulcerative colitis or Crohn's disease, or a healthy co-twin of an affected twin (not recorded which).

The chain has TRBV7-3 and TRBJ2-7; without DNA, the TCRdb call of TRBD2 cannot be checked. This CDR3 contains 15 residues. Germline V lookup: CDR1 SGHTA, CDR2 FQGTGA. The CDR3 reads CASSISGTSSYEQYF.

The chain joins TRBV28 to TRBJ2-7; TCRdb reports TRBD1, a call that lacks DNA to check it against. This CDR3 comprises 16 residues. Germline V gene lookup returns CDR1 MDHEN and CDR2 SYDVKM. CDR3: CASSSPPGQGQLEQYF.

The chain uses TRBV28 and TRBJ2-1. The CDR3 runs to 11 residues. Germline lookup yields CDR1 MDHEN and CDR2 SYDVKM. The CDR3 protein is CASSLVGEQFF.

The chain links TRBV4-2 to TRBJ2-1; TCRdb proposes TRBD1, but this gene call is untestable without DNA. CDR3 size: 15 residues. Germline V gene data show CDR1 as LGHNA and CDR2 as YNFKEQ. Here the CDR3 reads CASSKQGNAGNEQFF.

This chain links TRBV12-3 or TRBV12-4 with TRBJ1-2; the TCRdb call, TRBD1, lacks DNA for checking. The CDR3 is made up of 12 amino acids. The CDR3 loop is CASSRTGYGYTF.

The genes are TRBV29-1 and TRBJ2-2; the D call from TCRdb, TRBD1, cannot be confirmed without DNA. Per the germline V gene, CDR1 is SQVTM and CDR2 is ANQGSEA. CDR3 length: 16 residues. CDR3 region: CSAGRPTGAYTGELFF.

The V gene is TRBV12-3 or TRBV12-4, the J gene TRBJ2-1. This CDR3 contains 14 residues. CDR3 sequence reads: CAIGRLIFHNEQFF.

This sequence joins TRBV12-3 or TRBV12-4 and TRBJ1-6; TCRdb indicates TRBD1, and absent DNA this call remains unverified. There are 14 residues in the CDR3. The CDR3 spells CASRWTGSNSPLHF.

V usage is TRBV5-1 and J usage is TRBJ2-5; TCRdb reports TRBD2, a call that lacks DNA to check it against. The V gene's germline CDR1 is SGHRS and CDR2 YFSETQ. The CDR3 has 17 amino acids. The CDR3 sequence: CASSVNAGTGGGETQYF.

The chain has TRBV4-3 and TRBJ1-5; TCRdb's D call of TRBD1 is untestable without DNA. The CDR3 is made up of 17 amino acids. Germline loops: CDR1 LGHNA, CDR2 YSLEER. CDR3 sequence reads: CASSQAAGGSSNQPQHF.

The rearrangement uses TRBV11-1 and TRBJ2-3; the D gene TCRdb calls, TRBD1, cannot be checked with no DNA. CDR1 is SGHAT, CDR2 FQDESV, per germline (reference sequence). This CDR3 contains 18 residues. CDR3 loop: CASTTLWDRVASRDTQYF.

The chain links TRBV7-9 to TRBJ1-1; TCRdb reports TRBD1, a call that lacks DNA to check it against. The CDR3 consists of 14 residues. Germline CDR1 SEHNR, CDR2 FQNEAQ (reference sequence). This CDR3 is CASSHGQGDAEAFF. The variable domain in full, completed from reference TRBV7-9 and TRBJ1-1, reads DTGVSQNPRHKITKRGQNVTFRCDPISEHNRLYWYRQTLGQGPEFLTYFQNEAQLEKSRLLSDRFSAERPKGSFSTLEIQRTEQGDSAMYLCASSHGQGDAEAFFGQGTRLTVV.

CDR3 amino acids: CASSDPGTGMGEKLFF. The chain employs TRBV10-2 and TRBJ1-4; the TCRdb D gene call, TRBD1, has no DNA to confirm it. Germline V CDR1 and CDR2: WSHSY, SAAADI. The CDR3 runs 16 residues.

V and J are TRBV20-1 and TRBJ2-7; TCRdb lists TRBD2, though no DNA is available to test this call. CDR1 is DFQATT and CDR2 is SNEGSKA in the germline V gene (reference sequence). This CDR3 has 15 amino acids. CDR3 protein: CSARQPASTAYEQYF.

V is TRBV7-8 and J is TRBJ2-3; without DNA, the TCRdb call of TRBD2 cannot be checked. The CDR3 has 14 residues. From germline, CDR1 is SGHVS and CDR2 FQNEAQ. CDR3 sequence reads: CASSFLAGGDTQYF.

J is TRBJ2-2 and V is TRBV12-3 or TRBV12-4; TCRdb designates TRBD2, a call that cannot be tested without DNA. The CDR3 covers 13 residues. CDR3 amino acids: CASSSQIPGELFF.

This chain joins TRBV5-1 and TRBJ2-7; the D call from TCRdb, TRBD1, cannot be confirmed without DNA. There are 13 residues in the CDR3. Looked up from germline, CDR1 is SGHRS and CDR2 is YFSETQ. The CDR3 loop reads CASSTPGRDRFVF.

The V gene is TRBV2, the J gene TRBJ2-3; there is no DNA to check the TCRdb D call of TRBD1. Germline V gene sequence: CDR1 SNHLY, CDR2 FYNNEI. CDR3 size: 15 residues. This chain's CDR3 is CASSEIAGPPKSQYF.

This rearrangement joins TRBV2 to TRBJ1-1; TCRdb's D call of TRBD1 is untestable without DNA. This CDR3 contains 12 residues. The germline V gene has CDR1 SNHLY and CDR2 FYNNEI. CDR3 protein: CASRLQGLGAFF.

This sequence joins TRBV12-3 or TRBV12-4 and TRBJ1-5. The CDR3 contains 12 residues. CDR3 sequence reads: CASRIRRGPQHF.

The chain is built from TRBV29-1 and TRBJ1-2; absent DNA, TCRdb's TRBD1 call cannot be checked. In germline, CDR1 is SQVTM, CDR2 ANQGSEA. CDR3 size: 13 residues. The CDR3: CSGSTGTRYGYTF.

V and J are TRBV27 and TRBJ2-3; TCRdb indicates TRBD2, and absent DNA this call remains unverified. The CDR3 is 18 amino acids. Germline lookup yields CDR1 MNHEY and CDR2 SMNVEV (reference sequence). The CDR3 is CARNKTSRGVGGTDTQYF.

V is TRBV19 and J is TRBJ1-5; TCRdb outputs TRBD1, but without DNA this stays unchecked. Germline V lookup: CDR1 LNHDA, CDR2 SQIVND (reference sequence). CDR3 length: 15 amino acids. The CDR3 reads CASSVTGATNQPQHF.

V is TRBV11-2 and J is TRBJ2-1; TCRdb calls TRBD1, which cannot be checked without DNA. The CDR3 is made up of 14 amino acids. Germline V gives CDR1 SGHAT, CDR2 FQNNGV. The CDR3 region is CASSYGLGIGEQFF.

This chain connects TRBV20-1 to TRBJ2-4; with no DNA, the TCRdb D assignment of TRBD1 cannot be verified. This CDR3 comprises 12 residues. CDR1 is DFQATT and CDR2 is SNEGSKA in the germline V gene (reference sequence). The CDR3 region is CSASPGQNIQYF.

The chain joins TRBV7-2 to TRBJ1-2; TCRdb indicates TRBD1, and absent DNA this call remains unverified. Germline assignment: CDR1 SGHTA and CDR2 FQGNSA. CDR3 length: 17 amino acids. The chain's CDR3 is CASSLARAGVVNYGYTF. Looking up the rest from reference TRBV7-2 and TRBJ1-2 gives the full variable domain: GAGVSQSPSNKVTEKGKDVELRCDPISGHTALYWYRQSLGQGLEFLIYFQGNSAPDKSGLPSDRFSAERTGGSVSTLTIQRTQQEDSAVYLCASSLARAGVVNYGYTFGSGTRLTVV.

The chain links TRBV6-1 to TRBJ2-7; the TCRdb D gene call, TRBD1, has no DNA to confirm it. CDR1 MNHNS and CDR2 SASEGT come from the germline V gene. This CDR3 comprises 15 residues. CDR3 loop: CASKGAIDRPDEQYF.

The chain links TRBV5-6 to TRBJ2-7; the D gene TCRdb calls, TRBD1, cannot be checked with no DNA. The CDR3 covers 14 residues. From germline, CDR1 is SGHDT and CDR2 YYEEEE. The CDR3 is CASRAGTGTLEQYF.

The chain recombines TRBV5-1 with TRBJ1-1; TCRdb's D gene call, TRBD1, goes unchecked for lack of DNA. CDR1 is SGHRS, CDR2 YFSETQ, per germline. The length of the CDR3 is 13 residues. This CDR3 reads CASSFGGHTEAFF. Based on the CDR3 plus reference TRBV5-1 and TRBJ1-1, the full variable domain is KAGVTQTPRYLIKTRGQQVTLSCSPISGHRSVSWYQQTPGQGLQFLFEYFSETQRNKGNFPGRFSGRQFSNSRSEMNVSTLELGDSALYLCASSFGGHTEAFFGQGTRLTVV.